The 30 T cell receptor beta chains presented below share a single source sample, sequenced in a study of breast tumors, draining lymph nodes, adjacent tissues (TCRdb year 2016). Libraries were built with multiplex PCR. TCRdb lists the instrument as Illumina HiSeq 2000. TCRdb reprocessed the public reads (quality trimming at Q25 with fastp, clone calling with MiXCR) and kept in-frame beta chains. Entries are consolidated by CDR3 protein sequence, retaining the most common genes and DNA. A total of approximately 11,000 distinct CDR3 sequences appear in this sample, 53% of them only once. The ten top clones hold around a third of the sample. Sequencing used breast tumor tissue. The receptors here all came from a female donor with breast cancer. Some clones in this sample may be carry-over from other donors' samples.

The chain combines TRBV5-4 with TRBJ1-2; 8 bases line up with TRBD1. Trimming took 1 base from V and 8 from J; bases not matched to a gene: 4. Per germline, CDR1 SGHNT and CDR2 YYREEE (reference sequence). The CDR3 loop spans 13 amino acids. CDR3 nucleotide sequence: TGTGCCAGCAGCTTGTTACAGGGGGAGGGCTACACCTTC. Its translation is CASSLLQGEGYTF.

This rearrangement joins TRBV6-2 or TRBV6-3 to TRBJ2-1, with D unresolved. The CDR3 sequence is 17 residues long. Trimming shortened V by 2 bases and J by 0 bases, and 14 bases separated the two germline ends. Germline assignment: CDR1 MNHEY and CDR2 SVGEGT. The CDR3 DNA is TGTGCCAGCAGTTACCCCGGAGCGCCCAGCTCCTACAATGAGCAGTTCTTC. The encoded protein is CASSYPGAPSSYNEQFF.

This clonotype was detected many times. Here the CDR3 reads CSAGTSGRKYEQYF. The CDR3 bases are TGCAGTGCAGGGACTAGCGGGAGAAAGTACGAGCAGTACTTC. The chain uses TRBV20-1 and TRBJ2-7, with 14 bases fitting TRBD2. With V trimmed by 6 bases and J by 4 bases, 5 bases remained unmatched. CDR3 length: 14 residues. CDR1 and CDR2 from the germline V gene are DFQATT and SNEGSKA (reference sequence).

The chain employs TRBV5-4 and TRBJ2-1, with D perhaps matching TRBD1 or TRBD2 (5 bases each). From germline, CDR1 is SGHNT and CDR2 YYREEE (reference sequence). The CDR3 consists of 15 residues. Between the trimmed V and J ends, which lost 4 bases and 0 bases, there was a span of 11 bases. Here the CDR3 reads CASSPEGSSYNEQFF. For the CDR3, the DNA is TGTGCCAGCAGCCCCGAGGGGAGCTCCTACAATGAGCAGTTCTTC. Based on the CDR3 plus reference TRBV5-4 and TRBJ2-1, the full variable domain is ETGVTQSPTHLIKTRGQQVTLRCSSQSGHNTVSWYQQALGQGPQFIFQYYREEENGRGNFPPRFSGLQFPNYSSELNVNALELDDSALYLCASSPEGSSYNEQFFGPGTRLTVL.

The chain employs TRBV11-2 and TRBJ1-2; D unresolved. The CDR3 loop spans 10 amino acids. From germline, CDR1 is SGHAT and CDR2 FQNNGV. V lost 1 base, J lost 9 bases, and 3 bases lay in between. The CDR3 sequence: CASSLVSYTF. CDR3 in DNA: TGTGCCAGCAGCTTAGTCAGCTACACCTTC.

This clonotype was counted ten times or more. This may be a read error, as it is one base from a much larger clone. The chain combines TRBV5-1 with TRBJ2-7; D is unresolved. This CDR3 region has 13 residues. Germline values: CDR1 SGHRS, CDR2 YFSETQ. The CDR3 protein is CASSYGPKYDQYF. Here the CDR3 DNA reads TGCGCCAGCAGCTACGGACCGAAGTACGACCAGTACTTC.

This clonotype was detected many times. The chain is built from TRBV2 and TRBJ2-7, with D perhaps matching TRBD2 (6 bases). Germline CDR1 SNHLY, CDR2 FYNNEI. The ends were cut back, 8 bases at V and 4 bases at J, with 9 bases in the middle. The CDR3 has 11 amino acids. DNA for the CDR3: TGTGCCAGCGGGAGGCCGTACGAGCAGTACTTC. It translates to CASGRPYEQYF.

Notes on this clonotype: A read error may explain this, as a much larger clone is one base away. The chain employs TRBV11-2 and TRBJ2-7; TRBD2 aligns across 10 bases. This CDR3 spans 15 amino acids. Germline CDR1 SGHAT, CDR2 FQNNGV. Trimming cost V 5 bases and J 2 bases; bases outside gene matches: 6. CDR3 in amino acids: CASSVGTSETYEQYF. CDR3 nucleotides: TGTGCCAGCAGCGTGGGGACTAGCGAGACCTACGAGCAGTACTTC.

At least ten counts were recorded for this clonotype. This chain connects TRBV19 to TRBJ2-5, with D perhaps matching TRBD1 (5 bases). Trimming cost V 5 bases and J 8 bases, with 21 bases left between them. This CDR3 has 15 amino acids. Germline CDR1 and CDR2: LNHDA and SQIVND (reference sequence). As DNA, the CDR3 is TGTGCCAGTAGTGGACCACCCAGGGCCCTGGGAACCCAGTACTTC. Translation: CASSGPPRALGTQYF. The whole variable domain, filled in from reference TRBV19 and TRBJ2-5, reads DGGITQSPKYLFRKEGQNVTLSCEQNLNHDAMYWYRQDPGQGLRLIYYSQIVNDFQKGDIAEGYSVSREKKESFPLTVTSAQKNPTAFYLCASSGPPRALGTQYFGPGTRLLVL.

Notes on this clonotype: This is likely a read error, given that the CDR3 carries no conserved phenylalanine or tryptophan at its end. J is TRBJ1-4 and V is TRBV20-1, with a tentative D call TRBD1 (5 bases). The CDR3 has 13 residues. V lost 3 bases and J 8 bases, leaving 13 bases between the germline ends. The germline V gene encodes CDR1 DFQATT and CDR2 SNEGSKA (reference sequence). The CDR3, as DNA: TGCAGTGCTAGGGGGCAGCTGTCAGAAAAACTGTTTTAC. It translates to CSARGQLSEKLFY.

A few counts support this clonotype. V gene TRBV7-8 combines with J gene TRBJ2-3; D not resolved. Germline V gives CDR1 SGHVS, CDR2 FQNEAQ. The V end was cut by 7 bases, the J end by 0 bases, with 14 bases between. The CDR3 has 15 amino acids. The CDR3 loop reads CASTSATLSTDTQYF. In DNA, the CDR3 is TGTGCCAGCACCTCGGCGACCCTCAGCACAGATACGCAGTATTTT.

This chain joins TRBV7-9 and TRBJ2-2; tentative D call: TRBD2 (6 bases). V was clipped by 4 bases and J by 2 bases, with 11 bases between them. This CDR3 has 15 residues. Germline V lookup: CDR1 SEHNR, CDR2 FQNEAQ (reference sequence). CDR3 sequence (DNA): TGTGCCAGCAGCTCCCGGGACTCCAACACCGGGGAGCTGTTTTTT. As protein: CASSSRDSNTGELFF.

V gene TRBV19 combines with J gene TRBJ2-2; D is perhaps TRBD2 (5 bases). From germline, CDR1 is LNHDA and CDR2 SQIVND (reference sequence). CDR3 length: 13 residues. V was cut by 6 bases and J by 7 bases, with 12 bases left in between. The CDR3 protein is CASSGEGIGELFF. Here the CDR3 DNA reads TGTGCCAGTAGCGGCGAGGGTATCGGGGAGCTGTTTTTT.

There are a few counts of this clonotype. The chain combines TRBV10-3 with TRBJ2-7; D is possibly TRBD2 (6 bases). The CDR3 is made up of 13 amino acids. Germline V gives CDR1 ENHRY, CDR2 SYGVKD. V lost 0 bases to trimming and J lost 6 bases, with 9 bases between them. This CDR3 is CAISESRRGEQYF. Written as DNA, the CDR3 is TGTGCCATCAGTGAGTCCCGGAGGGGCGAGCAGTACTTC.

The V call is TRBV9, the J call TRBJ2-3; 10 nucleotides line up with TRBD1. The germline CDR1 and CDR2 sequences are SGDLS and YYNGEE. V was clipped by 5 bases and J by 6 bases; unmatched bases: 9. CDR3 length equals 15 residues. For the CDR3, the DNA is TGTGCCAGCAGTACAGGGACAGGGGAATTGGATACGCAGTATTTT. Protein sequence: CASSTGTGELDTQYF. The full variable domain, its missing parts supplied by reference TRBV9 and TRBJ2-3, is DSGVTQTPKHLITATGQRVTLRCSPRSGDLSVYWYQQSLDQGLQFLIQYYNGEERAKGNILERFSAQQFPDLHSELNLSSLELGDSALYFCASSTGTGELDTQYFGPGTRLTVL.

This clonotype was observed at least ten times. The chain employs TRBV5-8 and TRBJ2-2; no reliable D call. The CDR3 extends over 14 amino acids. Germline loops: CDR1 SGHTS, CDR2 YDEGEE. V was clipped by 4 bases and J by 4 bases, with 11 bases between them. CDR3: CASSLGRATGELFF. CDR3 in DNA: TGTGCCAGCAGCCTCGGTAGGGCCACCGGGGAGCTGTTTTTT.

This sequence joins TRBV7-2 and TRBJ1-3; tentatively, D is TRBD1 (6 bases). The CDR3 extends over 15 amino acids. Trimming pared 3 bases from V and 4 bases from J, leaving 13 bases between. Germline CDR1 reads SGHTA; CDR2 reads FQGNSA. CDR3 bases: TGTGCCAGCAGCTTCAGTACAGGGTACGGAAACACCATATATTTT. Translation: CASSFSTGYGNTIYF.

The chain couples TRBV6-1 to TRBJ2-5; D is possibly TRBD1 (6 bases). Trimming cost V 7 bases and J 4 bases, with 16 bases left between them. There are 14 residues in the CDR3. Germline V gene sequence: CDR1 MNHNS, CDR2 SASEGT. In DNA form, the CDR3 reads TGTGCCAGCACTTCTTGGCGCAGGGGAGAGACCCAGTACTTC. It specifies CASTSWRRGETQYF.

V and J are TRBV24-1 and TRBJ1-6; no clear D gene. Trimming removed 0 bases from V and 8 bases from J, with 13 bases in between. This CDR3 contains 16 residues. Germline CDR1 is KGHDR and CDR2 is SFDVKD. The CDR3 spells CATSDLIPESYSPLHF. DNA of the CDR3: TGTGCCACCAGTGATTTGATTCCAGAATCTTATTCACCCCTCCACTTT.

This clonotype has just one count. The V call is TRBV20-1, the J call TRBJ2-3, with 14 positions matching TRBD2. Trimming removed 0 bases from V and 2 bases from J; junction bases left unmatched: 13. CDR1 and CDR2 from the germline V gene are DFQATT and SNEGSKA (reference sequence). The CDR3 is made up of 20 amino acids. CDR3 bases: TGCAGTGCTAGAGACAAACCGGGACTAGCGGGAGTTAGGTTCACAGATACGCAGTATTTT. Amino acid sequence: CSARDKPGLAGVRFTDTQYF.

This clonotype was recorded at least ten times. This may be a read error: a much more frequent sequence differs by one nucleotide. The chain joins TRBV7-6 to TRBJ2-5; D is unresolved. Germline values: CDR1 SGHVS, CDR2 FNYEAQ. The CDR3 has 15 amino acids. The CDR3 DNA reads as TGTGCCAGCAGCTTAGGGTCCCTTAAACAAGAGACCCAGCACTTC. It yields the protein CASSLGSLKQETQHF.

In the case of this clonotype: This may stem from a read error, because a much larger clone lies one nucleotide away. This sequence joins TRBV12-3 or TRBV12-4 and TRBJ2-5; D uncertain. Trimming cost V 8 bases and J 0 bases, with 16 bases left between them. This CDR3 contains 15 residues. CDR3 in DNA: TGTGCCAGCGGCCCAACGGCAGGCGACCAAGAGACCCAGTACTTC. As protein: CASGPTAGDQETQYF.

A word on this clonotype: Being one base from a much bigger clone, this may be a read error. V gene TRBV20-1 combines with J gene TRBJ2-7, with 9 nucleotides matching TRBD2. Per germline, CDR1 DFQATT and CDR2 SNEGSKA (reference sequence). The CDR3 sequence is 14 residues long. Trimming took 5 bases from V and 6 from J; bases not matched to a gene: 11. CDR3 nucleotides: TGCAGTGCTCTAGGACTAGCGAGCATCTCCGAGCAGTACTTC. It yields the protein CSALGLASISEQYF.

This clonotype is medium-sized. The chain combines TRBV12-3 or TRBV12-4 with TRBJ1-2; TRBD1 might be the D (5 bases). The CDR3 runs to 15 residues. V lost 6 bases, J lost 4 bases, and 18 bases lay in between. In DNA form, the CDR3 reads TGTGCCAGCAGCCCGCGAAGTGGGGCAACCTATGGCTACACCTTC. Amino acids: CASSPRSGATYGYTF.

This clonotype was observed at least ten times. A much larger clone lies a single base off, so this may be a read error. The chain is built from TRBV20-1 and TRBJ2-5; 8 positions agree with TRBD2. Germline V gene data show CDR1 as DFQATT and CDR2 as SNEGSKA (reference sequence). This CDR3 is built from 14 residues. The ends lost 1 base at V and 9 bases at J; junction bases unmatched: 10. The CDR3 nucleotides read TGCAGTGCTAGAGCCGGGACTAGTTTCGCGCCCCAGTACTTC. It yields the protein CSARAGTSFAPQYF.

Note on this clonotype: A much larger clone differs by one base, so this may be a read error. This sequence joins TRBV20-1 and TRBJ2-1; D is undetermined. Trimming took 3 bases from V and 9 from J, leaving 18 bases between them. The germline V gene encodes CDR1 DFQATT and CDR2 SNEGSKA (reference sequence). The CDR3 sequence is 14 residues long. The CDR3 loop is CSASGWVSATEQFF. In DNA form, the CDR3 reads TGCAGTGCTAGTGGGTGGGTTTCAGCCACTGAGCAGTTCTTC.

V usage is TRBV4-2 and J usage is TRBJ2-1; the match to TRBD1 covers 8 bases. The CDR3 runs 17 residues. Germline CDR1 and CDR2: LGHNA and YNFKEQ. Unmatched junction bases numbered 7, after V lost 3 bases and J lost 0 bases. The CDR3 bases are TGTGCCAGCAGCCAGAAACAGGGGGGTGGCTCCTACAATGAGCAGTTCTTC. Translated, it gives CASSQKQGGGSYNEQFF.

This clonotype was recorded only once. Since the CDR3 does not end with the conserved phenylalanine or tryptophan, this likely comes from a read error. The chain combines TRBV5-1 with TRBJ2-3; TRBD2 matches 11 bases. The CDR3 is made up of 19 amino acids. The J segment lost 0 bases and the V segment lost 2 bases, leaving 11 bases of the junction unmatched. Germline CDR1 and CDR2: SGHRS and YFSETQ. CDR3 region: CASSLLAGVLHPSTDTQYL. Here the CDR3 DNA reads TGCGCCAGCAGCTTACTAGCGGGGGTCCTCCACCCTAGCACAGATACGCAGTATCTT.

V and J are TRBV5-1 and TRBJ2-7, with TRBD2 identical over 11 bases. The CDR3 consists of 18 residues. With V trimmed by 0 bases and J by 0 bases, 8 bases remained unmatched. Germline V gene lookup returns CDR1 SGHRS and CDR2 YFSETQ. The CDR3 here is CASSLDVSGRASSYEQYF. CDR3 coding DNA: TGCGCCAGCAGCTTGGATGTTAGCGGGAGGGCTTCCTCCTACGAGCAGTACTTC.

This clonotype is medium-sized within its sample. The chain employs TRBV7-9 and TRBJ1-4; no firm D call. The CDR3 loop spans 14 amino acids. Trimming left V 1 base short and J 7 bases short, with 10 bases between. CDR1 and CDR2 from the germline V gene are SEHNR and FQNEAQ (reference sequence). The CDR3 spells CASSLGAGSEKLFF. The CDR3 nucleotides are TGTGCCAGCAGCTTAGGGGCGGGGAGTGAAAAACTGTTTTTT.